Presented here are 20 T cell receptor beta chains from one specimen sequenced in a study of human T cells and chemical hapten exposure. Regarding time point: pre-sensitization, week 0. Stated treatment: therapeutic diphenylcyclopropenone sensitization with weekly scalp DPC. Each CDR3 protein gets one entry after TCRdb re-called the RACE reads with MiXCR. This sample has approximately 79,000 distinct CDR3 sequences, with 7.5% to 9.5% found just once. This specimen consisted of whole blood, obtained in connection with sensitization to the hapten diphenylcyclopropenone (DPC). These receptor sequences come from a man aged 40-55 years with alopecia areata. Some clones in this sample may be carry-over from other donors' samples.

The V call is TRBV28, the J call TRBJ2-1; possible D gene TRBD1, 6 bases. The CDR3 spans 12 residues. V lost 5 bases and J 12 bases, leaving 14 bases between the germline ends. Per germline, CDR1 MDHEN and CDR2 SYDVKM. The CDR3 loop is CASSRRTDVQFF. Written as DNA, the CDR3 is TGTGCCAGCAGTCGTCGGACAGATGTGCAGTTCTTC. The entire variable domain, with the rest obtained from reference TRBV28 and TRBJ2-1, is as follows: DVKVTQSSRYLVKRTGEKVFLECVQDMDHENMFWYRQDPGLGLRLIYFSYDVKMKEKGDIPEGYSVSREKKERFSLILESASTNQTSMYLCASSRRTDVQFFGPGTRLTVL.

This clonotype has only a few counts. J is TRBJ2-7 and V is TRBV6-1, with 9 bases lining up with TRBD1. Germline lookup yields CDR1 MNHNS and CDR2 SASEGT. V shed 4 bases and J 3 bases; nucleotides not matched to a gene: 10. The CDR3 has 16 amino acids. Here the CDR3 reads CASSARQGGWYYEQYV. In nucleotides, the CDR3 is TGTGCCAGCAGTGCCCGACAGGGGGGATGGTACTACGAGCAGTACGTC.

This clonotype has more than one count but fewer than ten. This chain links TRBV6-1 with TRBJ2-2; D may be TRBD2 (5 bases). Germline V gene sequence: CDR1 MNHNS, CDR2 SASEGT. The V gene lost 3 bases and the J gene lost 0 bases, with 11 bases spanning the gap. The CDR3 consists of 16 residues. CDR3 DNA sequence: TGTGCCAGCAGTGAGATGCTAGCTGCGAACACCGGGGAGCTGTTTTTT. Protein sequence: CASSEMLAANTGELFF.

This clonotype was counted a few times. V is TRBV2 and J is TRBJ2-1; D not certain. V lost 10 bases and J lost 10, with 14 bases in between. CDR3 length: 11 amino acids. Germline CDR1 is SNHLY and CDR2 is FYNNEI. The CDR3 here is CATDRSREQFF. The CDR3 DNA is TGTGCCACGGACCGGTCGCGGGAGCAGTTCTTC.

This chain links TRBV7-8 with TRBJ2-1; D gene ambiguous. The CDR3 extends over 13 amino acids. Germline lookup yields CDR1 SGHVS and CDR2 FQNEAQ. V lost 6 bases and J 9 bases, leaving 15 bases between the germline ends. The CDR3 spells CASSQWVGGEQFF. The DNA of the CDR3 is TGTGCCAGCAGTCAGTGGGTCGGTGGTGAGCAGTTCTTC.

This rearrangement joins TRBV11-2 to TRBJ2-3; D call uncertain. V lost 2 bases and J lost 5, with 5 bases in between. Per germline, CDR1 SGHAT and CDR2 FQNNGV. The CDR3 consists of 12 residues. The CDR3 DNA follows: TGTGCCAGCAGCTTAAATCGAGATACGCAGTATTTT. It translates to CASSLNRDTQYF.

This clonotype was counted ten times or more. The chain is built from TRBV3-1 and TRBJ1-5, with a tentative D call TRBD1 (5 bases). V was pared by 1 base and J by 6 bases, with 10 bases between. The CDR3 runs 14 residues. Germline V gives CDR1 LGHDT, CDR2 YNNKEL (reference sequence). CDR3 protein: CASSQGVGGQPQHF. CDR3 in DNA: TGTGCCAGCAGCCAAGGTGTTGGGGGTCAGCCCCAGCATTTT.

The chain uses TRBV30 and TRBJ1-1, with unresolved D. Germline loops: CDR1 GTSNPN, CDR2 SVGIG (reference sequence). V lost 7 bases and J lost 4, with 16 bases in between. The CDR3 consists of 13 residues. DNA of the CDR3: TGTGCCTCGGCACGCGAAGAGATCACTGAAGCTTTCTTT. Translated: CASAREEITEAFF.

This clonotype has at least ten counts. The V and J genes are TRBV29-1 and TRBJ2-2; D uncertain. The germline V gene encodes CDR1 SQVTM and CDR2 ANQGSEA. V gave up 4 bases and J gave up 0 bases, with 9 bases separating them. The CDR3 sequence is 14 residues long. Written as DNA, the CDR3 is TGCAGCGTTGGGCAGAGAACGAACACCGGGGAGCTGTTTTTT. Its translation: CSVGQRTNTGELFF.

This clonotype was seen at least ten times. The genes are TRBV29-1 and TRBJ2-3; 12 bases are shared with TRBD2. J gave up 0 bases and V 5 bases, and 6 bases lay outside the gene matches. The germline V gene encodes CDR1 SQVTM and CDR2 ANQGSEA. The CDR3 is 16 residues long. CDR3 sequence reads: CSVRLAGVLSTDTQYF. CDR3 sequence (DNA): TGCAGCGTTAGACTAGCGGGGGTGCTTAGCACAGATACGCAGTATTTT.

This clonotype was detected many times. In DNA form, the CDR3 reads TGTGCCAGCAGCTTAGTCGGTACCTCCTACGAGCAGTACTTC. As protein: CASSLVGTSYEQYF. The V gene is TRBV7-9, the J gene TRBJ2-7; D unclear. This CDR3 region has 14 residues. V lost 1 base and J 0 bases, leaving 7 bases between the germline ends. Germline V gene lookup returns CDR1 SEHNR and CDR2 FQNEAQ (reference sequence).

The chain is built from TRBV2 and TRBJ1-2, with 11 bases matching TRBD1. V was clipped by 11 bases and J by 8 bases; unmatched bases: 10. The germline gives CDR1 SNHLY, CDR2 FYNNEI. This CDR3 region has 13 residues. CDR3 nucleotides: TGTGCCGGCCAAGGACAGGGGGCTCGGGGCTACACCTTC. Its protein product is CAGQGQGARGYTF.

This clonotype was recorded a few times. The V gene is TRBV28, the J gene TRBJ2-5, with 7 bases matching TRBD1. V was clipped by 5 bases and J by 1 base; unmatched bases: 10. CDR3 length equals 16 residues. Germline V gene lookup returns CDR1 MDHEN and CDR2 SYDVKM. The CDR3 DNA reads as TGTGCCAGCAGTCCCTGGGACACAGGGGCCCAAGAGACCCAGTACTTC. Its protein product is CASSPWDTGAQETQYF.

This clonotype came up a few times. The J gene is TRBJ1-1, the V gene TRBV5-1; D may be TRBD1 (5 bases). The CDR3 consists of 15 residues. Trimming shortened V by 4 bases and J by 3 bases, and 16 bases separated the two germline ends. Germline V gene data show CDR1 as SGHRS and CDR2 as YFSETQ. CDR3 in DNA: TGCGCCAGCAGCCCCGGGCAGGGATGGGACACTGAAGCTTTCTTT. Translating gives CASSPGQGWDTEAFF.

The chain joins TRBV19 to TRBJ1-2, with 8 bases aligning to TRBD1. Trimming cost V 5 bases and J 4 bases; bases outside gene matches: 12. Germline V CDR1 and CDR2: LNHDA, SQIVND (reference sequence). The CDR3 runs to 16 residues. CDR3 bases: TGTGCCAGTAGTGTAGGACAGGGCGCTTTAGGCTATGGCTACACCTTC. Protein product: CASSVGQGALGYGYTF.

This clonotype has a count of ten or more. This sequence joins TRBV9 and TRBJ1-6, with TRBD1 matching over 9 bases. The CDR3 sequence is 16 residues long. The germline gives CDR1 SGDLS, CDR2 YYNGEE. V gave up 4 bases and J gave up 8 bases; unmatched junction bases: 10. In nucleotides, the CDR3 is TGTGCCAGCAGCCCATTACCGGGACAGGGAGATTCACCCCTCCACTTT. It specifies CASSPLPGQGDSPLHF.

This clonotype was seen ten or more times. This clone may be a read error of a much larger clone one base away. The chain uses TRBV7-2 and TRBJ2-6; no definite D call. The CDR3 covers 14 residues. The V gene lost 1 base and the J gene lost 4 bases, with 5 bases spanning the gap. The germline V gene encodes CDR1 SGHTA and CDR2 FQGNSA. This CDR3 is CASSLGVGANVLTF. CDR3 coding DNA: TGTGCCAGCAGCTTAGGTGTCGGGGCCAACGTCCTGACTTTC.

V is TRBV13 and J is TRBJ1-1; a weak D match, TRBD1 (5 bases). The CDR3 is 13 residues long. Germline V gene data show CDR1 as PRHDT and CDR2 as FYEKMQ (reference sequence). The germline V and J ends were trimmed by 5 bases and 3 bases, with 10 bases remaining between them. The CDR3 region is CASSRGQYTEAFF. CDR3 nucleotides: TGTGCCAGCAGCCGGGGCCAATACACTGAAGCTTTCTTT.

V usage is TRBV28 and J usage is TRBJ2-7, with 8 bases matching TRBD1. The length of the CDR3 is 17 residues. From germline, CDR1 is MDHEN and CDR2 SYDVKM. The junction had 8 bases not matched to a gene; V was cut back by 1 base and J by 0 bases. The CDR3 loop reads CASSLSPDRGLSYEQYF. Here the CDR3 DNA reads TGTGCCAGCAGTTTATCCCCTGACAGGGGCCTCTCCTACGAGCAGTACTTC.

V usage is TRBV9 and J usage is TRBJ2-1, with 9 bases lining up with TRBD2. This CDR3 is built from 16 residues. Germline assignment: CDR1 SGDLS and CDR2 YYNGEE. The junction had 8 bases not matched to a gene; V was cut back by 0 bases and J by 7 bases. The CDR3 DNA sequence: TGTGCCAGCAGCGTAGGGTTAGCGGGAGTTGAAAATGAGCAGTTCTTC. Translation: CASSVGLAGVENEQFF.